The present entry profiles one TCR beta chain with its context. The record originates from a study of blood T cell repertoires in COVID-19. Study-wide background: The samples span acute and convalescent COVID-19 from the United States, Italy and Spain.

The data were produced by immunoSEQ multiplex PCR, yet TCRdb's version contains in-frame clones alone and is incomplete. The repertoire holds some 350,000 clones, roughly nine tenths seen once, with about 2.9% in the top ten. V dropped 7 bases and J dropped 2; count of bases not matched to a gene: 6. Germline values: CDR1 MNHEY, CDR2 SVGAGI. There are 14 residues in the CDR3. The V gene is TRBV6-5, the J gene TRBJ1-2; 8 nucleotides match TRBD1. Sequencing was performed on peripheral blood. The clonotype originates from a woman aged 25 to 45 with COVID-19, enrolled during active disease. CDR3: CASTRQGNNYGYTF. Written as DNA, the CDR3 is TGTGCCAGCACTAGACAGGGGAACAACTATGGCTACACCTTC.